This T cell receptor (beta chain) was identified during a study of CD8+ T cells in alopecia areata (dated by TCRdb to between 2018 and 2020). About the full investigation: The treated patients, all with moderate-to-severe alopecia areata, were enrolled in an open-label pilot trial of oral tofacitinib given at 5 to 10 mg twice daily. Tofacitinib was given for 6 to 18 months, followed by 6 months of follow-up off drug to assess delayed response and recurrence. The SALT score, which quantifies the percentage of affected scalp surface area, was used to measure disease severity in treated patients. Scalp tissue and sorted CD4+ and CD8+ peripheral blood T cells from patchy and totalis/universalis alopecia areata patients and from healthy controls were covered by human TCRbeta sequencing. Patients on tofacitinib were biopsied at baseline and after 4 and 24 weeks of treatment, and several of the patients also had a later scalp biopsy. RNA was extracted with the PAXgene miRNA kit for fixed scalp, the miRNeasy kit for PBMCs, and the RNeasy kit for mouse skin. Scalp clonality was compared across normal scalp (n=4), patchy alopecia areata scalp (n=8), and alopecia totalis/universalis scalp (n=8). In both human patients and the C3H/HeJ mouse model, the study applied high-throughput TCRbeta sequencing to look at T cell clonal expansion in alopecia areata. immunoSEQ multiplex PCR using 35 Vbeta forward primers and 13 Jbeta reverse primers was used to amplify TCRbeta CDR3 regions. The paper as a whole reports these results and caveats: Unlike mouse skin, which is dominated by gammadelta T cells, normal human skin has resident alphabeta T cells that are also sequenced, and this complicates analysis of the scalp TCR repertoire. Shared TCR sequences between patients were less evident than in mice, which may be partly attributable to HLA diversity in the patient population. During tofacitinib treatment, many expanded lesional clones stuck around in both scalp and blood, and this persistence may partly explain why relapse happens after treatment is stopped. Compared with normal scalp, lesional scalp, particularly in alopecia totalis/universalis, had higher clonality and more expanded CD8+ clones, which suggests antigenic drive. Tofacitinib significantly decreased scalp clonality and the number of expanded CD8+ clones among the top 100 scalp clones. Because the treated cohort was small and had only one nonresponder, larger studies are needed to examine links between baseline CD8+ expansion and response.

Libraries were built with the immunoSEQ multiplex PCR assay. To provide template for TCR sequencing, every sample had RNA extracted and reverse transcribed into cDNA. SuperScript III was used for first-strand cDNA synthesis, primed with a 2:1 mix of oligo-dT and random hexamers. A synthetic immune receptor repertoire was used to measure amplification bias, and any remaining bias was corrected computationally. In the authors' own workflow: Raw reads were preprocessed to remove errors, and CDR3 was defined by IMGT conventions from the conserved cysteine to phenylalanine. Clonality was calculated as 1 minus Shannon entropy normalized by log2 of the number of productive unique TCRs. Whether scalp clones were CD4 or CD8 was inferred by matching scalp TCRbeta sequences against CD4 and CD8 repertoires sorted from blood. In TCRdb, the immuneACCESS table is reduced to in-frame sequences with V and J assigned. These tables do not hold every clone; where another copy was compared, an unresolved V gene accounts for under half, and the others remain unexplained. V and J calls and clone size are copied from that table; D and trimming were computed from the DNA. Counted in this sample were roughly 120,000 clones; around 50% of them appeared once. Roughly an eighth of the sample lies in the top ten.

Of note for this clone: This receptor's antigen is unknown. The input lacks base qualities; no much larger clone sits a single base away.

What this sample's time point label stands for: roughly 24 weeks on oral tofacitinib. The sample's treatment or condition label is to be understood as: oral pan-JAK inhibitor, 5-10 mg twice daily. Lesional scalp punch biopsies and peripheral blood were collected from alopecia areata patients. PBMCs were separated by density centrifugation and stained for CD3, CD4 and CD8, after which CD4+ and CD8+ T cells were sorted on a FACSAria. The source was CD8+ T cells sorted from blood, collected at week 24, from a patient treated with tofacitinib. The receptor was derived from a human donor with alopecia areata.

The CDR3 amino acid sequence is: CASRDGLAGTYEQYF. The DNA reads TGTGCCAGCAGGGATGGACTAGCGGGGACCTACGAGCAGTACTTC. The chain uses TRBV7-2 and TRBJ2-7; TRBD2 matches 12 bases in the middle. From V the trimming removes 6 bases and from J it removes 2 bases, while the gene matches leave 5 bases of the junction unaccounted for. From the cysteine through the phenylalanine, the CDR3 covers 15 amino acids. Only the CDR3 portion is preserved as DNA: 45 bases, with reading frame beginning at the first base. For CDR1 and CDR2, the germline V gene lists SGHTA and FQGNSA.